This is a list of T cell receptor beta chains from one sample in a study of T-cell memory formation after mild COVID-19. TCRdb processed the 5' RACE reads anew with MiXCR; each CDR3 protein has one entry. The sample lists over 350,000 distinct CDR3 sequences, 15% to 20% occurring once. The sequencing input was PBMCs or a T cell subset sorted from them (not recorded which). All receptors derive from a man between 18 and 35 years old who had mild COVID-19 (a few samples of this study predate the infection). Cell type and time point are not known. The CDR3 runs from the conserved cysteine through the conserved F or W. The order of the fields is J gene, D gene, clone size, V gene, CDR3 DNA, CDR3 protein. D genes are given only for firm matches. A row's size may be missing; if present it is once, few, many or a size class.

TRBJ2-1	.	.	TRBV11-2	TGTGCCAGCAGCTCCGGGACATTGGATGAGCAGTTCTTC	CASSSGTLDEQFF
TRBJ1-6	.	few	TRBV9	TGTGCCAGCAGCGCGGGCCACTCTGGTAATTCACCCCTCCACTTT	CASSAGHSGNSPLHF
TRBJ2-5	TRBD2	.	TRBV7-9	TGTGCCAGCAGCTCCAGCCTAGCGGGGACGGAGACCCAGTACTTC	CASSSSLAGTETQYF
TRBJ2-3	.	few	TRBV7-8	TGTGCCAGCAGCTTAGGGGATATAGATACGCAGTATTTT	CASSLGDIDTQYF
TRBJ2-1	TRBD1	.	TRBV12-3/TRBV12-4	TGTGCCAGCAGTGTCCGACAGGGGCGCTACAATGAGCAGTTCTTC	CASSVRQGRYNEQFF
TRBJ2-5	TRBD1	few	TRBV6-2/TRBV6-3	TGTGCCAGCAGGCCGTGGGACAGGGGGCTTGAGACCCAGTACTTC	CASRPWDRGLETQYF
TRBJ2-5	.	many	TRBV6-5	TGTGCCAGTTCCTCCACGGGGACGGAGACCCAGTACTTC	CASSSTGTETQYF
TRBJ1-2	TRBD1	.	TRBV12-3/TRBV12-4	TGTGCCAGCAGTGGATGGACAGGGAGCAATGGCTACACCTTC	CASSGWTGSNGYTF
TRBJ2-5	TRBD2	.	TRBV6-2/TRBV6-3	TGTGCCAGCAGTCTTGTCAGGACTAGCGGTGGAGAGACCCAGTACTTC	CASSLVRTSGGETQYF
TRBJ1-1	TRBD1	few	TRBV2	TGTGCAACCAGGCGGACAGGGCTATCTGAAGCTTTCTTT	CATRRTGLSEAFF
TRBJ1-1	.	few	TRBV29-1	TGCAGCGTTGAAGATGAAGACACTGAAGCTTTCTTT	CSVEDEDTEAFF
TRBJ1-1	TRBD1	few	TRBV20-1	TGCAGTGCCTGGGGACAGAGCCATACTGAAGCTTTCTTT	CSAWGQSHTEAFF